This T cell receptor (beta chain) was profiled in a study of vaccination and CD4 T cells after COVID-19. For the study at large: Control cultures were supplied with a CEFX pool, an HIV-1 Nef pool, or no peptide at all.

Judged by abundance, this clonotype is medium-sized (0.01 to 0.1%). Its target is unknown. Between the trimmed V and J ends, which lost 6 bases and 2 bases, there was a span of 14 bases. The germline gives CDR1 DFQATT, CDR2 SNEGSKA (reference sequence). This CDR3 is 14 amino acids long. Specified treatment: roughly 11-day PBMC culture with coronavirus spike peptide pools or control peptides (ViraFEST assay). Study-level results: A median about 83% of convalescent patients' SARS-CoV-2-reactive clones emerged only after vaccination. Vaccine-specific clones in convalescent patients were spike mono-reactive in 304 of 307 cases.

With the Oncomine TCR Beta short-read assay, DNA from cultured CD4+ T cells was sequenced. It was from cultured CD4+ T cells that genomic DNA was extracted. TCRdb re-analysed the PCR reads in MiXCR, keeping a single row per CDR3 protein. The top ten clones hold approximately 35% of a sample with a few thousand distinct CDR3 sequences, 40% of them seen once. The chain links TRBV20-1 to TRBJ2-1; perhaps TRBD2 as D (6 bases). The TCR sequence derives from a human donor who had recovered from COVID-19. The sequencing sample was made of CD4+ T cells from blood, cultured in vitro. The chain's CDR3 is CSARDLRTYNEQFF. The CDR3 region has the DNA TGCAGTGCCAGGGACTTGCGAACCTACAATGAGCAGTTCTTC.